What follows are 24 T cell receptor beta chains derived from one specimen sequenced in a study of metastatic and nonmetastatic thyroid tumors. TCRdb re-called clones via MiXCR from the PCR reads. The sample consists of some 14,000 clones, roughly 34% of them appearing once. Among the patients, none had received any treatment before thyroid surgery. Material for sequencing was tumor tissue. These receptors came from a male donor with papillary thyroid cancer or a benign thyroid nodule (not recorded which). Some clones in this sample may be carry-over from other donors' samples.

The CDR3 DNA sequence: TGTGCCAGCAGCCTAAGGACTAGCGGTTCCAATGAGCAGTTCTTC. Amino acid sequence: CASSLRTSGSNEQFF. The chain links TRBV7-8 to TRBJ2-1; 10 nucleotides align to TRBD2. Germline lookup yields CDR1 SGHVS and CDR2 FQNEAQ. After removal of 5 bases from V and 6 bases from J, the junction contained 7 bases not matched to a gene. CDR3 size: 15 residues. Complete variable domain (other parts from reference TRBV7-8 and TRBJ2-1): GAGVSQSPRYKVAKRGQDVALRCDPISGHVSLFWYQQALGQGPEFLTYFQNEAQLDKSGLPSDRFFAERPEGSVSTLKIQRTQQEDSAVYLCASSLRTSGSNEQFFGPGTRLTVL.

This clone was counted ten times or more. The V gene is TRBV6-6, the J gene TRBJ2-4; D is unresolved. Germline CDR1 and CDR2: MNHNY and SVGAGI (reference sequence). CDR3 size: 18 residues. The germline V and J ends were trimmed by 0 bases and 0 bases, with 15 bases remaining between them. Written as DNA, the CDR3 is TGTGCCAGCAGTTACTCGTTAAAGGATCGAGGAGCCAAAAACATTCAGTACTTC. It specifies CASSYSLKDRGAKNIQYF.

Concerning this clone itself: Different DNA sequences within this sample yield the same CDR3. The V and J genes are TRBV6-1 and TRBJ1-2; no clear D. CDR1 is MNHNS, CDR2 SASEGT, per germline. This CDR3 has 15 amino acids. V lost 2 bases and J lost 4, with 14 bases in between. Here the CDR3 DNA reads TGTGCCAGCAGTGAATCCGCGCACGATTCCTATGGCTACACCTTC. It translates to CASSESAHDSYGYTF.

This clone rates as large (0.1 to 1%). CDR3 bases: TGCAGTGCTGACAGGGGTAGCACAGATACGCAGTATTTT. Its protein product is CSADRGSTDTQYF. The chain employs TRBV20-1 and TRBJ2-3; 8 positions agree with TRBD1. The CDR3 runs to 13 residues. With V trimmed by 5 bases and J by 0 bases, 1 base remained unmatched. CDR1 is DFQATT and CDR2 is SNEGSKA in the germline V gene (reference sequence).

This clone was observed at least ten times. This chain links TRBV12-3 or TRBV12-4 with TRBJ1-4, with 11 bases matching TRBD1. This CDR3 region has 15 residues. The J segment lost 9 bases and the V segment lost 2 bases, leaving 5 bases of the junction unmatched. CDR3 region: CASSLKGQGDQKLFF. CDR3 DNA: TGTGCCAGCAGTTTAAAGGGACAGGGGGATCAAAAACTGTTTTTT.

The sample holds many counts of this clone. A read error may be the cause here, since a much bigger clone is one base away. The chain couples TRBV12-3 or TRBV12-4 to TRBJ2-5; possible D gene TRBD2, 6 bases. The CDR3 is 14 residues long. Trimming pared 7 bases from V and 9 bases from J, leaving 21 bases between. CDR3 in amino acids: CASTGEGDGEAQYF. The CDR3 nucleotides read TGTGCCAGCACAGGAGAAGGGGATGGGGAGGCCCAGTACTTC.

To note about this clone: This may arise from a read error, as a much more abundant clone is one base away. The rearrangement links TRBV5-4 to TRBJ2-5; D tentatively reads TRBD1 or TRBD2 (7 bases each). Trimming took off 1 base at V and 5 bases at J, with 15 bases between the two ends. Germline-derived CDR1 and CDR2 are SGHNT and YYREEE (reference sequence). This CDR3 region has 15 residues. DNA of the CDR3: TGTGCCAGCAGCTTGTCGTTCCAGGGGGGGGAGACCCAGTACTTC. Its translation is CASSLSFQGGETQYF.

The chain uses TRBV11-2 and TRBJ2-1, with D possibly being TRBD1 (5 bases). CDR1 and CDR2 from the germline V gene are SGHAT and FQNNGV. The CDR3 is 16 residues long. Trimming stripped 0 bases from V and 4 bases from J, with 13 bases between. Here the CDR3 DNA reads TGTGCCAGCAGCTTAGATTCTGGACAACTTTACAATGAGCAGTTCTTC. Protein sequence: CASSLDSGQLYNEQFF.

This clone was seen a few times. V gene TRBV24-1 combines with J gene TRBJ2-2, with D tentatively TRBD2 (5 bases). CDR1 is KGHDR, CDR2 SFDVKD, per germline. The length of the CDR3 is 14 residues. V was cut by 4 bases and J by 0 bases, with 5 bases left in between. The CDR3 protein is CATSEAANTGELFF. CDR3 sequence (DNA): TGTGCCACCAGTGAAGCGGCGAACACCGGGGAGCTGTTTTTT.

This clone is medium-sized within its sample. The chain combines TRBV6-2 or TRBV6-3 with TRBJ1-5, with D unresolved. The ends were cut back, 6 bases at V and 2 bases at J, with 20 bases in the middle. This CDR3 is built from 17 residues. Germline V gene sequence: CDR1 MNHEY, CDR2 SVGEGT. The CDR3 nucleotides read TGTGCCAGCAGCCCATCCTTTATTGGGGTTGGCAATCAGCCCCAGCATTTT. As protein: CASSPSFIGVGNQPQHF.

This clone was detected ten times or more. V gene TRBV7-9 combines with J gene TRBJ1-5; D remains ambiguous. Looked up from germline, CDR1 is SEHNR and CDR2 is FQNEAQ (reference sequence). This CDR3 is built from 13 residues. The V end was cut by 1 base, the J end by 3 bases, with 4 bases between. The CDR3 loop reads CASSLGANQPQHF. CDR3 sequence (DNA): TGTGCCAGCAGCTTAGGGGCCAATCAGCCCCAGCATTTT.

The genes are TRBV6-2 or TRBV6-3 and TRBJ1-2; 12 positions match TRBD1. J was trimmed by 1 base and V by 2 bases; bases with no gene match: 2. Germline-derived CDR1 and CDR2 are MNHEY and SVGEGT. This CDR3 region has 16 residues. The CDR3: CASSYGTGGYNYGYTF. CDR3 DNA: TGTGCCAGCAGTTACGGGACAGGGGGCTATAACTATGGCTACACCTTC.

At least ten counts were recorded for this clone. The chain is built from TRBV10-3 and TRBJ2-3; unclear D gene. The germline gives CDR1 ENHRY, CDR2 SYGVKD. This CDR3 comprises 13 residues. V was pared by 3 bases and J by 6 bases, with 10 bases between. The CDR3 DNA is TGTGCCATCAGTGATAATAGCCCCGATACGCAGTATTTT. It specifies CAISDNSPDTQYF.

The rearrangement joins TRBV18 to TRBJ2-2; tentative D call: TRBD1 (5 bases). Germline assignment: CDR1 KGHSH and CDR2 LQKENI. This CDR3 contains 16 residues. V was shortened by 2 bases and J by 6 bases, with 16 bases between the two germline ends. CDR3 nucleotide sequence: TGTGCCAGCTCACCAAAACTTACTATACAGGCCGGGGAGCTGTTTTTT. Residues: CASSPKLTIQAGELFF.

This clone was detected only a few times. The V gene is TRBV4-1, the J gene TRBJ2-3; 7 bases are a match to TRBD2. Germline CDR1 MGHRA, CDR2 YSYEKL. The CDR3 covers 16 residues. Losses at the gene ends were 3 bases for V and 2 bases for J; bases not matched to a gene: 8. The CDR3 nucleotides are TGCGCCAGCAGCCAGTCCGGTACTAGCGTCACAGATACGCAGTATTTT. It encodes CASSQSGTSVTDTQYF.

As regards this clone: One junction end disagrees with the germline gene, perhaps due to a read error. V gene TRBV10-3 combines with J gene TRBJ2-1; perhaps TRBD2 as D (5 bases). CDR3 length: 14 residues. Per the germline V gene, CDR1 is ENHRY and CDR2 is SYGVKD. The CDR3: CSISEVAAADEHFF. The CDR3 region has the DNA TGTTCCATCAGTGAGGTAGCAGCGGCAGATGAGCATTTCTTC.

The CDR3 sequence is CASSRGGGCTGELFF. The CDR3 DNA is TGTGCCAGCAGCCGCGGGGGGGGCTGCACCGGGGAGCTGTTTTTT. The V call is TRBV7-3, the J call TRBJ2-2; 9 nucleotides agree with TRBD2. The trim removed 5 bases at V and 4 bases at J, leaving 5 bases unmatched. The CDR3 extends over 15 amino acids. CDR1 and CDR2 (germline): SGHTA, FQGTGA.

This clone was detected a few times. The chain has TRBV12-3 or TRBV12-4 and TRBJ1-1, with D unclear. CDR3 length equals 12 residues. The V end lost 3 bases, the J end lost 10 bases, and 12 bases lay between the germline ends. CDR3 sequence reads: CASSFRVPRAFF. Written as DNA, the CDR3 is TGTGCCAGCAGTTTCCGGGTCCCCCGAGCTTTCTTT.

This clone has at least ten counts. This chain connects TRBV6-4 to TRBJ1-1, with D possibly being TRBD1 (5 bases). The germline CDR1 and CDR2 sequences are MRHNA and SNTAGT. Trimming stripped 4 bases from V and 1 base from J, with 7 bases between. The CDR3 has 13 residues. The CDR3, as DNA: TGTGCCAGCAGTGTACAGGAGAACACTGAAGCTTTCTTT. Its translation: CASSVQENTEAFF.

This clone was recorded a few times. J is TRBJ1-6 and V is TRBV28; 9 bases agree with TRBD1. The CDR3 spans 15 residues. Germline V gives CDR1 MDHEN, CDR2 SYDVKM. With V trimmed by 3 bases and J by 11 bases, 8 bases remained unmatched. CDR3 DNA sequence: TGTGCCAGCAGTTTTGGGGACAGGGATTCTGCACCCCTCCACTTT. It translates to CASSFGDRDSAPLHF.

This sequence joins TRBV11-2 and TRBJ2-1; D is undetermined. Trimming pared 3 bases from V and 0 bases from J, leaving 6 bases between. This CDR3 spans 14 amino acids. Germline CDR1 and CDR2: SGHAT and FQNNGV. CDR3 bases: TGTGCCAGCAGCTTTACAGCCTCCTACAATGAGCAGTTCTTC. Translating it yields CASSFTASYNEQFF.

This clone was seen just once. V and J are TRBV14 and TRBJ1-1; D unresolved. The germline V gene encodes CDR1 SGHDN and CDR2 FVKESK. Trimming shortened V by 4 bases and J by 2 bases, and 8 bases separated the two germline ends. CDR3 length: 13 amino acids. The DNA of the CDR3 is TGTGCCAGCAGCCTACAGTTCAACACTGAAGCTTTCTTT. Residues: CASSLQFNTEAFF. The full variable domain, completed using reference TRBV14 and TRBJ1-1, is EAGVTQFPSHSVIEKGQTVTLRCDPISGHDNLYWYRRVMGKEIKFLLHFVKESKQDESGMPNNRFLAERTGGTYSTLKVQPAELEDSGVYFCASSLQFNTEAFFGQGTRLTVV.

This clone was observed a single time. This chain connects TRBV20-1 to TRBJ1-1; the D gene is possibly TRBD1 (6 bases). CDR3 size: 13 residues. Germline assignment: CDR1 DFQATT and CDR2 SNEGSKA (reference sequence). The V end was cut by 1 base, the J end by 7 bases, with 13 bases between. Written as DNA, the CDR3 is TGCAGTGCTAGAGGGGGGGGCGCGGTTGAAGCTTTCTTT. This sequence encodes CSARGGGAVEAFF.

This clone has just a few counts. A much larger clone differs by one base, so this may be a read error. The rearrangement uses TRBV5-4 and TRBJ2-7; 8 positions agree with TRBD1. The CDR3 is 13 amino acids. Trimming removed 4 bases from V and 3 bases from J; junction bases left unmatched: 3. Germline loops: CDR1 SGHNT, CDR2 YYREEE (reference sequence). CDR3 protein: CASSQTGVYEQYF. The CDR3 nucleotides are TGTGCCAGCAGCCAGACAGGGGTCTACGAGCAGTACTTC.